The entry that follows covers one TCR beta chain sequence. Its antigen is unidentified. Here immunoSEQ multiplex PCR was the method, and the copy in TCRdb shows in-frame clones only, minus some. The sample lists roughly 96,000 clones, approximately 88% occurring once. Healthy donors had no documented immune events, such as infections, while sampled. The data belong to a study of identifying expanded T cells in peripheral blood. General study results and limits: Variance in clone template counts between approximately two-week samples significantly increased with total template count across all healthy donors. Technical replicates showed around 1.3 changed clones; two weeks approximately 16; four weeks 19.

The V gene's germline CDR1 is LGHNA and CDR2 YNFKEQ. V gave up 4 bases and J gave up 8 bases, with 14 bases separating them. The length of the CDR3 is 13 residues. Specimen: blood. This sequence was found in a person aged 18 to 69 in good health. The chain has TRBV4-2 and TRBJ1-2, with D possibly being TRBD1 (5 bases). Written as DNA, the CDR3 is TGTGCCAGCAGCCTACGGACGGGGGACGGCTACACCTTC. Its translation: CASSLRTGDGYTF.